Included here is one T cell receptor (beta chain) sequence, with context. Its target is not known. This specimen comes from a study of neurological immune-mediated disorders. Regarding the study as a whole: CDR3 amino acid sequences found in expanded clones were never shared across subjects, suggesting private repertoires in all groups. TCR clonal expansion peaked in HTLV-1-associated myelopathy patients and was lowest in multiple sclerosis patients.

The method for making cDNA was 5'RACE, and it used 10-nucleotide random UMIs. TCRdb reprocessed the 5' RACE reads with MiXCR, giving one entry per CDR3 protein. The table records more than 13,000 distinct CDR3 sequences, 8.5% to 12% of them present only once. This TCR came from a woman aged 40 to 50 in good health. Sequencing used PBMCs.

The CDR3 DNA reads TGTGCCAACAGCCGGAGGACTTCAACCGGGGAGCTGTTTTTT. It is translated as CANSRRTSTGELFF. This chain joins TRBV6-5 and TRBJ2-2, with D tentatively TRBD2 (5 bases). With 10 bases removed from V and 5 bases from J, the gap between germline ends came to 17 bases. CDR1 and CDR2 (germline): MNHEY, SVGAGI. The CDR3 runs to 14 residues.